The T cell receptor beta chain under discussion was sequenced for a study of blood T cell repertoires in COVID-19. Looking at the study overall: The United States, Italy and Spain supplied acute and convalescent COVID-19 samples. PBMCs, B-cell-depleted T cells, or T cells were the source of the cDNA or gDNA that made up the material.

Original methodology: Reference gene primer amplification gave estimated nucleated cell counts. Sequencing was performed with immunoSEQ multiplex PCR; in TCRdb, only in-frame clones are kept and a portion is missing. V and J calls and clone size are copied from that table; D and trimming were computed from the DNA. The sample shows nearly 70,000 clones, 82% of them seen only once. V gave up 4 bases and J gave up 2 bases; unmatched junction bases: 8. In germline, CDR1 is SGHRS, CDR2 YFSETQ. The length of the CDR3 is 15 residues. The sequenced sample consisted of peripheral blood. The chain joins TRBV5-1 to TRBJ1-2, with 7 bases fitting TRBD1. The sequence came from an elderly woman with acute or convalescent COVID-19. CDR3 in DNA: TGCGCCAGCAGCCTTTCCCGGGACAGCAACTATGGCTACACCTTC. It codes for CASSLSRDSNYGYTF.